The rows below give T cell receptor beta chains drawn from one sample of a study of CD8 T cells in Susac syndrome. Via MiXCR, TCRdb re-called the immunoSEQ multiplex PCR reads, giving one row per CDR3 protein. The sample yields around 170,000 distinct CDR3 sequences, about 94% seen once. What was sequenced was CD4+ T cells from PBMCs. All receptors come from a human donor with Susac syndrome. Each CDR3 is given with its conserved first and last residue. D genes are given only for firm matches. Only part of the rows carry a size: once, few, many, or a class if the clone is expanded.

size | D | J | V | DNA | CDR3
once | TRBD2 | TRBJ2-3 | TRBV12-3/TRBV12-4 | TGTGCCAGCAGTCCCGGACTAGCGGGGAACACAGATACGCAGTATTTT | CASSPGLAGNTDTQYF
NA | TRBD1 | TRBJ2-7 | TRBV7-9 | TGTGCCAGCAGCTCCACAGGGGGCTTACTAGGGGAGCAGTACTTC | CASSSTGGLLGEQYF
NA | TRBD2 | TRBJ2-7 | TRBV25-1 | TGTGCCAGCAGACAAGCGGGACTAGCGGGGGCGGGATCCTACGAGCAGTACTTC | CASRQAGLAGAGSYEQYF
NA | NA | TRBJ1-3 | TRBV29-1 | TGCAGCGCTCTAATAGGGGGCTCTGGAAACACCATATATTTT | CSALIGGSGNTIYF
NA | NA | TRBJ1-5 | TRBV15 | TGTGCCACCAGCAGAGTCGAGCAGGTCAATCAGCCCCAGCATTTT | CATSRVEQVNQPQHF
NA | NA | TRBJ2-7 | TRBV29-1 | TGCAGCGTTGATGGCGGCAACTCCTACGAGCAGTACTTC | CSVDGGNSYEQYF
NA | TRBD1 | TRBJ2-1 | TRBV19 | TGTGCCAGTAGTATGGGACAGGGGTTAGGTGAGCAGTTCTTC | CASSMGQGLGEQFF
NA | NA | TRBJ1-3 | TRBV14 | TGTGCCAGCAGCCAATCACCGGTTGGTGGAAACACCATATATTTT | CASSQSPVGGNTIYF
NA | NA | TRBJ1-5 | TRBV7-2 | TGTGCCAGCAGCTTAGTAGGTTCCGATCAGCCCCAGCATTTT | CASSLVGSDQPQHF
NA | NA | TRBJ2-3 | TRBV5-1 | TGCGCCAGCAACTTGGGACACATCACAGATACGCAGTATTTT | CASNLGHITDTQYF
NA | TRBD1 | TRBJ1-5 | TRBV7-9 | TGTGCCAGCAGCCCGGACAGGGCCAATCAGCCCCAGCATTTT | CASSPDRANQPQHF
NA | NA | TRBJ2-7 | TRBV2 | TGTGCCAGCCTGGGGTCCTACGAGCAGTACTTC | CASLGSYEQYF
NA | TRBD1 | TRBJ1-1 | TRBV9 | TGTGCCAGCAGCGTCCGACAGGGGGGCACTGAAGCTTTCTTT | CASSVRQGGTEAFF
NA | TRBD1 | TRBJ1-1 | TRBV20-1 | TGCAGTGCTAGTTTAAGTATGTCAGGGGGCACTGAAGCTTTCTTT | CSASLSMSGGTEAFF
NA | TRBD1 | TRBJ1-1 | TRBV12-3/TRBV12-4 | TGTGCCAGCAGTTATACAGGGGCGACGTTTTTCTTT | CASSYTGATFFF
NA | TRBD2 | TRBJ2-7 | TRBV7-3 | TGTGCCAGCAGCTCGTTCCGGGGGGGACCCTACGAGCAGTACTTC | CASSSFRGGPYEQYF
few | NA | TRBJ2-5 | TRBV12-3/TRBV12-4 | TGTGCCAGCGGAGGAGGGTGGCCCCAGTACTTC | CASGGGWPQYF
NA | TRBD1 | TRBJ1-2 | TRBV19 | TGTGCCAGTAGTTCAGGACAGGGGGCATTCTATGGCTACACCTTC | CASSSGQGAFYGYTF
NA | NA | TRBJ2-4 | TRBV2 | TGTGCCAGCAGTGGGGAGAACATTCAGTACTTC | CASSGENIQYF
NA | TRBD1 | TRBJ2-1 | TRBV9 | TGTGCCAGCAGCCGCGACAGGGGGCTACGAGGTGAGCAGTTCTTC | CASSRDRGLRGEQFF
NA | NA | TRBJ2-7 | TRBV6-6 | TGTGCCAGCAGAGACTTCGACAGGTCCCCCTACGAGCAGTACTTC | CASRDFDRSPYEQYF
NA | TRBD2 | TRBJ2-2 | TRBV4-2 | TGTGCCAGCAGCCAGTCCGGGACTAGCGAAAAGGGCGGGGAGCTGTTTTTT | CASSQSGTSEKGGELFF
NA | NA | TRBJ2-2 | TRBV4-3 | TGCGCCAGCAGCCAAGGGGCCGGGTACAACACCGGGGAGCTGTTTTTT | CASSQGAGYNTGELFF
NA | NA | TRBJ2-1 | TRBV4-3 | TGCGCCAGCAGCCAAAACCCTTACAATGAGCAGTTCTTC | CASSQNPYNEQFF
NA | NA | TRBJ1-2 | TRBV7-9 | TGTGCCAGCACAGAGACAGCCGCCTATGGCTACACCTTC | CASTETAAYGYTF
NA | NA | TRBJ1-4 | TRBV30 | TGTGCCTGGGGCCCGGGACGGTCAGGAGAAAAACTGTTTTTT | CAWGPGRSGEKLFF
NA | TRBD1 | TRBJ2-3 | TRBV29-1 | TGCAGCGTTGAAGAGACAGGGGGCACAGATACGCAGTATTTT | CSVEETGGTDTQYF
NA | NA | TRBJ1-1 | TRBV3-1 | TGTGCCAGCAGCCAACGTAATTTGAACACTGAAGCTTTCTTT | CASSQRNLNTEAFF
NA | TRBD2 | TRBJ2-3 | TRBV30 | TGTGGCTTAGCTAGCGGGGGGGCAGGAGATACGCAGTATTTT | CGLASGGAGDTQYF
NA | TRBD1 | TRBJ2-7 | TRBV25-1 | TGTGCCAGCCAAGGGACAGGGAACTACGAGCAGTACTTC | CASQGTGNYEQYF
NA | TRBD1 | TRBJ1-1 | TRBV19 | TGTGCCAGTAGTATGGGACAGGGGTTCGGCACTGAAGCTTTCTTT | CASSMGQGFGTEAFF
NA | NA | TRBJ1-1 | TRBV27 | TGTGCCAGCAGTTCAGTGGGCAGGGCTGGTCGTGGCACTGAAGCTTTCTTT | CASSSVGRAGRGTEAFF
NA | NA | TRBJ1-5 | TRBV12-3/TRBV12-4 | TGTGCCAGCAGTTTAATAGGAATTCAGCCCCAGCATTTT | CASSLIGIQPQHF
NA | NA | TRBJ1-2 | TRBV3-1 | TGTGCCAGCAGCCAACAGGGTACGGGCTACACCTTC | CASSQQGTGYTF
NA | TRBD1 | TRBJ2-5 | TRBV12-3/TRBV12-4 | TGTGCCAGCAGTTCGGGCAGGGGGCTCCAAGAGACCCAGTACTTC | CASSSGRGLQETQYF
NA | TRBD1 | TRBJ1-2 | TRBV6-4 | TGTGCCAGCAGTGTTGAGACAGGGGTTTCCGACTACACCTTC | CASSVETGVSDYTF
NA | NA | TRBJ2-1 | TRBV5-1 | TGCGCCAGCAGCCTAGGACTCGACCTCCCCAATGAGCAGTTCTTC | CASSLGLDLPNEQFF
NA | NA | TRBJ1-5 | TRBV20-1 | TGCAGTGCTAGAGGGCGTGGGGTGGGCAATCAGCCCCAGCATTTT | CSARGRGVGNQPQHF
NA | TRBD1 | TRBJ1-5 | TRBV6-5 | TGTGCCAGCAGTTTTAGATCGGACAGGGTTGATCAGCCCCAGCATTTT | CASSFRSDRVDQPQHF
NA | NA | TRBJ1-2 | TRBV20-1 | TGCAGTGCGACCCAACAGGCCTCCCTTAACTATGGCTACACCTTC | CSATQQASLNYGYTF
NA | NA | TRBJ2-5 | TRBV12-3/TRBV12-4 | TGTGCCAGCAGTTCGACTACAGGGAGGGGTCAAGAGACCCAGTACTTC | CASSSTTGRGQETQYF
NA | NA | TRBJ2-5 | TRBV28 | TGTGCCAGCACACCATCCCTAGGGGGAGAGACCCAGTACTTC | CASTPSLGGETQYF
NA | NA | TRBJ2-7 | TRBV30 | TGTGCCTGGAGAAATTCTGGGTACGAGCAGTACTTC | CAWRNSGYEQYF
NA | NA | TRBJ2-7 | TRBV20-1 | TGCAGTGCTTCTCGGGGGTTGGAGCCTTACGAGCAGTACTTC | CSASRGLEPYEQYF
NA | NA | TRBJ2-1 | TRBV6-2/TRBV6-3 | TGTGCCAGTATACAGGGAGGGTCGTACAATGAGCAGTTCTTC | CASIQGGSYNEQFF